Listed below are T cell receptor beta chains from one sample, sequenced in a study of T-cell reconstitution after alpha-beta-depleted transplantation in children. TCRdb recomputed calls from the PCR reads with MiXCR, one row per CDR3 protein. The sample gives around 600,000 distinct CDR3 sequences, approximately 17% of which show up once; over 0.95% is in the top ten. This material consisted of PBMCs from the stem cell graft donor, taken from the stem cell graft. The receptors were gathered from a human donor who donated a stem cell graft to a child with acute myeloid leukemia. Each CDR3 is given with its conserved first and last residue. The D gene is left open where the match is weak. The size entry is marked missing in some rows and otherwise reads once, few, many or a size class.

NA,15,TRBJ1-4,TRBV7-9,NA,TGTGCCAGCAGCCCGGACGGTGGGGCAAATGAAAAACTGTTTTTT,CASSPDGGANEKLFF
many,20,TRBJ2-1,TRBV29-1,NA,TGCAGCGTTGAAGCCCTCAGGGAGGACAGATCTATGATCCTCCGGAATGAGCAGTTCTTC,CSVEALREDRSMILRNEQFF
NA,13,TRBJ2-2,TRBV6-6,TRBD1,TGTGCCAGCGGGGACAGGGGTCCGGGGGAGCTGTTTTTT,CASGDRGPGELFF
many,15,TRBJ2-7,TRBV20-1,NA,TGCAGTGCTAGAGCACCCTCGCAGGGGGGCTACGAGCAGTACTTC,CSARAPSQGGYEQYF
NA,16,TRBJ2-1,TRBV7-9,NA,TGTGCCAGCAGCGGCTACGGGACGACCCGATACAATGAGCAGTTCTTC,CASSGYGTTRYNEQFF
few,13,TRBJ1-1,TRBV7-8,TRBD1,TGTGCCAGCAGCATGACAGGGTCGCCTGAAGCTTTCTTT,CASSMTGSPEAFF
many,13,TRBJ2-1,TRBV6-2/TRBV6-3,NA,TGTGCCAGCAGGCCGACAGGTCTCAATGAGCAGTTCTTC,CASRPTGLNEQFF
once,17,TRBJ1-6,TRBV11-1,TRBD1,TGTGCCAGCAGCCCCGGGACAGGGGGTTTTGGAGGATCACCCCTCCACTTT,CASSPGTGGFGGSPLHF
many,14,TRBJ1-2,TRBV20-1,NA,TGCAGTGCTAGAGATGGAAGGGCTGTCCTTGGCTACACCTTC,CSARDGRAVLGYTF
few,18,TRBJ2-5,TRBV7-3,NA,TGTGCCAGCAGCTTTTCGGGTCAAGGGGACCTGCGACAAGAGACCCAGTACTTC,CASSFSGQGDLRQETQYF
few,20,TRBJ2-3,TRBV24-1,TRBD1,TGTGCCACCAGTGATCTCCGGGACAGGGAAGCCGGAAAACGCACAGATACGCAGTATTTT,CATSDLRDREAGKRTDTQYF
NA,19,TRBJ2-2,TRBV9,NA,TGTGCCAGCAGCGTCCCCCCCCAGGGCCTTCGTCCGAACACCGGGGAGCTGTTTTTT,CASSVPPQGLRPNTGELFF
many,16,TRBJ1-4,TRBV20-1,NA,TGCAGTGCTCCCAAAATCGAGGGGCTTCTGGAGGAAAAACTGTTTTTT,CSAPKIEGLLEEKLFF
many,15,TRBJ1-2,TRBV25-1,NA,TGTGCCAGCAGTGGGGACCCGGGACATCTGAGAGGCTACACCTTC,CASSGDPGHLRGYTF
many,15,TRBJ2-7,TRBV29-1,TRBD1,TGCAGCGTTGAAACCCGGGACAGGGAAGAATACGAGCAGTACTTC,CSVETRDREEYEQYF
NA,14,TRBJ1-2,TRBV5-1,TRBD1,TGCGCCAGCAGCCGAGGGGACAGTACCTATGGCTACACCTTC,CASSRGDSTYGYTF
many,12,TRBJ2-3,TRBV20-1,NA,TGCAGTGCTAGGATCCCGGCAGATACGCAGTATTTT,CSARIPADTQYF
few,14,TRBJ2-5,TRBV5-6,NA,TGTGCCAGCAGCTTATCCGGGACGGAAGAGACCCAGTACTTC,CASSLSGTEETQYF
NA,15,TRBJ2-7,TRBV5-1,NA,TGCGCCAGCAGCCAAACGCTAGCCGTTCTGGACGAGCAGTACTTC,CASSQTLAVLDEQYF
few,13,TRBJ2-7,TRBV11-2,NA,TGTGCCAGCAGCCGTTATGACAGTTACGAGCAGTACTTC,CASSRYDSYEQYF
many,18,TRBJ2-2,TRBV6-5,NA,TGTGCCAGCAGTTACTCGACATGGGTCTCCCGTAACACCGGGGAGCTGTTTTTT,CASSYSTWVSRNTGELFF
few,15,TRBJ1-2,TRBV6-1,NA,TGTGCCAGCAATCAAGGGTGGCAGAGCAACTATGGCTACACCTTC,CASNQGWQSNYGYTF
many,13,TRBJ2-7,TRBV12-3/TRBV12-4,NA,TGTGCCAGCAGTTTGGGGGCGACCTACGAGCAGTACTTC,CASSLGATYEQYF
NA,14,TRBJ1-1,TRBV7-9,TRBD1,TGTGACAGCAGCCTGGGACAGGGGAACACTGAAGCTTTCTTT,CDSSLGQGNTEAFF
many,15,TRBJ2-3,TRBV20-1,TRBD2,TGCAGTGCTAGGACTAGCGGGGGGAGCGCAGATACGCAGTATTTT,CSARTSGGSADTQYF
NA,16,TRBJ2-5,TRBV7-2,TRBD2,TGTGCCAGCAGCCCCGAACTAGCGGGGGGGCCAAAGACCCAGTACTTC,CASSPELAGGPKTQYF
NA,16,TRBJ2-6,TRBV5-1,NA,TGCGCCAGCAGCTCCGGGACACTCTCTGGGGCCAACGTCCTGACTTTC,CASSSGTLSGANVLTF
NA,14,TRBJ2-7,TRBV12-3/TRBV12-4,NA,TGTGCCAGCAGTTTGACAGGAGCCCTATACGAGCAGTACTTC,CASSLTGALYEQYF
many,14,TRBJ2-1,TRBV6-1,NA,TGTGCCAGCAGGCGTCGGGGAGCCGCGGGGACGCAGTTCTTC,CASRRRGAAGTQFF
few,17,TRBJ1-4,TRBV4-3,TRBD1,TGCGCCAGCAGCCAAGATAGGCAGACAGGGGGTAATGAAAAACTGTTTTTT,CASSQDRQTGGNEKLFF
many,15,TRBJ1-1,TRBV28,NA,TGTGCCAGCAGTTTATGGGCGTCGGGGAACACTGAAGCTTTCTTT,CASSLWASGNTEAFF
many,14,TRBJ1-5,TRBV20-1,NA,TGCAGTGCTAGGGTTGGGGCCCACAATCAGCCCCAGCATTTT,CSARVGAHNQPQHF
NA,14,TRBJ1-1,TRBV12-3/TRBV12-4,NA,TGTGCCAGCACCCCCGAACAGCCGAACACTGAAGCTTTCTTT,CASTPEQPNTEAFF
few,15,TRBJ2-5,TRBV5-4,NA,TGTGCCAGCAGCTTGGAACCGGGACAACGGGAGACCCAGTACTTC,CASSLEPGQRETQYF
NA,15,TRBJ1-4,TRBV20-1,TRBD1,TGCAGTGCTAGAAGCCAGGGGGCAACTAATGAAAAACTGTTTTTT,CSARSQGATNEKLFF